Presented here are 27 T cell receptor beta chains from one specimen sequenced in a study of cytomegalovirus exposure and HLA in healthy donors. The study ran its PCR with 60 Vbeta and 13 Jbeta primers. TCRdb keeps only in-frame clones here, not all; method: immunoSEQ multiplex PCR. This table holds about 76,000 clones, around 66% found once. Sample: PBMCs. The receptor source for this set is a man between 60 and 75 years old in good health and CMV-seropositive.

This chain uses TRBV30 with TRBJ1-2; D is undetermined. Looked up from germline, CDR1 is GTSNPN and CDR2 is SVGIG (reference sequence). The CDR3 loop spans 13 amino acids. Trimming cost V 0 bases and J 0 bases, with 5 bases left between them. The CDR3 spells CAWSVLANYGYTF. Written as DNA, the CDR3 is TGTGCCTGGAGTGTACTGGCTAACTATGGCTACACCTTC.

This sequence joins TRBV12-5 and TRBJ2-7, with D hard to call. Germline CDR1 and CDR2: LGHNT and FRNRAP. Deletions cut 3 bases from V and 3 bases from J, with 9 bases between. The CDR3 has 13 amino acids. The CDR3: CASGFNTIYEQYF. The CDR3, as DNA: TGTGCTAGTGGTTTTAACACTATCTACGAGCAGTACTTC.

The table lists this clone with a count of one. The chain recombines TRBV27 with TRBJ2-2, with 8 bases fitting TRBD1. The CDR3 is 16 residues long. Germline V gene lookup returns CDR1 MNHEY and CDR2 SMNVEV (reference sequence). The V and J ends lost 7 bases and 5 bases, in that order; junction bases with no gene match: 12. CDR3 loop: CASTLSGQAGTGELFF. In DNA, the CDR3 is TGTGCCAGCACCCTATCGGGACAGGCGGGGACCGGGGAGCTGTTTTTT.

DNA of the CDR3: TGTGCCAGCAGCTTGGGAGGGTACAGTCGACTCTCTGGAAACACCATATATTTT. Protein product: CASSLGGYSRLSGNTIYF. V gene TRBV5-4 combines with J gene TRBJ1-3; D remains unclear. Looked up from germline, CDR1 is SGHNT and CDR2 is YYREEE (reference sequence). Deletions cut 0 bases from V and 0 bases from J, with 16 bases between. The CDR3 totals 18 residues.

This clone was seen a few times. The CDR3 DNA reads TGTGCCAGCAGTTTACTTAGCGGGAGGGCCTACGAGCAGTACTTC. This codes for CASSLLSGRAYEQYF. This chain links TRBV6-5 with TRBJ2-7; TRBD2 agrees at 11 bases. The length of the CDR3 is 15 residues. CDR1 MNHEY and CDR2 SVGAGI come from the germline V gene. With V trimmed by 4 bases and J by 2 bases, 4 bases remained unmatched.

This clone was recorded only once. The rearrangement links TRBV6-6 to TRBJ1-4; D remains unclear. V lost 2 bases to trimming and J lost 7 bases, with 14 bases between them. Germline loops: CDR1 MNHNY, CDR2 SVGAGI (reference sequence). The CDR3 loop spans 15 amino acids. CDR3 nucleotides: TGTGCCAGCAGTTACCCTGGAACCTGGAGTGAAAAACTGTTTTTT. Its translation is CASSYPGTWSEKLFF.

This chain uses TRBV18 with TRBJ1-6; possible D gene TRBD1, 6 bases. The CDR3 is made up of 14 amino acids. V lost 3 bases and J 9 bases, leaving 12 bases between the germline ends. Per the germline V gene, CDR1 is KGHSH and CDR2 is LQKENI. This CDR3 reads CASSPGQPGSPLHF. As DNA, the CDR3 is TGTGCCAGCTCACCCGGACAGCCTGGTTCACCCCTCCACTTT.

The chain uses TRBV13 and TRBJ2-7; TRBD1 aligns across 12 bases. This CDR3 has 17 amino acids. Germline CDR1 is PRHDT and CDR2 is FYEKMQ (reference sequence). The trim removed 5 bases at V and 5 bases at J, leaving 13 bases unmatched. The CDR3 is CASSNTGTGGVWDEQYF. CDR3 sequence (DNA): TGTGCCAGCAGCAACACCGGGACAGGGGGCGTCTGGGACGAGCAGTACTTC.

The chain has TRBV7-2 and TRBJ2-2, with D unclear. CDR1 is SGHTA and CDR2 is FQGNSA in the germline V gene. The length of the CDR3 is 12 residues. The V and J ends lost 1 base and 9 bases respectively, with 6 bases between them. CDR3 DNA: TGTGCCAGCAGCTTAGGGTACAGGGAGCTGTTTTTT. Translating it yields CASSLGYRELFF.

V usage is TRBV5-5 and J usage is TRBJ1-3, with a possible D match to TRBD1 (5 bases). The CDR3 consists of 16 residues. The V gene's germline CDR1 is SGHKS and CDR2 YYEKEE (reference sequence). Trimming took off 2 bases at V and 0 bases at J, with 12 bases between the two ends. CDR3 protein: CASSFWGGSSGNTIYF. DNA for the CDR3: TGTGCCAGCAGCTTTTGGGGGGGTAGCTCTGGAAACACCATATATTTT.

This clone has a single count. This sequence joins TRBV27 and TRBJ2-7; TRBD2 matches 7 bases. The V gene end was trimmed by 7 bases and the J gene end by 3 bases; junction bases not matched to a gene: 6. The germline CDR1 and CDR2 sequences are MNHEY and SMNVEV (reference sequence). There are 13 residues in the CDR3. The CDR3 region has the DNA TGTGCCAGCATGGGGCTAGCGGACTACGAGCAGTACTTC. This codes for CASMGLADYEQYF.

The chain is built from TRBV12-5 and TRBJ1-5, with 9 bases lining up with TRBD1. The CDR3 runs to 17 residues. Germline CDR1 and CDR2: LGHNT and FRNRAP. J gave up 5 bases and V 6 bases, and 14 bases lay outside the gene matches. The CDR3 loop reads CASGPTRRDRDYQPQHF. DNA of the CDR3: TGTGCTAGTGGCCCCACCCGCCGGGACAGGGACTATCAGCCCCAGCATTTT.

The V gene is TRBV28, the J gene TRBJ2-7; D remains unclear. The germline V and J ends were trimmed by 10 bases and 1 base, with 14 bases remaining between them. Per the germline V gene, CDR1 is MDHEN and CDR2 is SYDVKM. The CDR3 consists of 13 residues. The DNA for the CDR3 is TGTGCCACCACCGACACACAGTCCTACGAGCAGTACTTC. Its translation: CATTDTQSYEQYF.

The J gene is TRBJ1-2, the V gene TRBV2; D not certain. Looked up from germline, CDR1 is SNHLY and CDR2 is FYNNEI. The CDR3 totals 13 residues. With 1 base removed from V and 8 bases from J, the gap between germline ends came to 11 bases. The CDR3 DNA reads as TGTGCCAGCAGTGAAGGACAAGGTGCGGGCTACACCTTC. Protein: CASSEGQGAGYTF.

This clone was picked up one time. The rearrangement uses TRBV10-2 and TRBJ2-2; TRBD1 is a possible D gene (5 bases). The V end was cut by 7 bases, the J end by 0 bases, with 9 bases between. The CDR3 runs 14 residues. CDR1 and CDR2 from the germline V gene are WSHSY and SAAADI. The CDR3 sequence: CASITGSNTGELFF. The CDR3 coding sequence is TGCGCCAGCATTACAGGATCGAACACCGGGGAGCTGTTTTTT.

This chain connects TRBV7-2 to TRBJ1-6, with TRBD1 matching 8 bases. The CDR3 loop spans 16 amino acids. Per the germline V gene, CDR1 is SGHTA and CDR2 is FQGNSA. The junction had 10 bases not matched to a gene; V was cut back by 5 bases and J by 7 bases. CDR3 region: CASSTGQGLRNSPLHF. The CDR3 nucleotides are TGTGCCAGCAGCACCGGACAGGGTCTGAGGAATTCACCCCTCCACTTT.

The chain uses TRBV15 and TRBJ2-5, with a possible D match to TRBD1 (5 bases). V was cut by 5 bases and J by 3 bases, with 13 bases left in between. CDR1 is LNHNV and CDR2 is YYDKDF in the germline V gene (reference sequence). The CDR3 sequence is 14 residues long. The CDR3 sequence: CATSRQRGKETQYF. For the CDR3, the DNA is TGTGCCACCAGCCGCCAAAGGGGAAAAGAGACCCAGTACTTC.

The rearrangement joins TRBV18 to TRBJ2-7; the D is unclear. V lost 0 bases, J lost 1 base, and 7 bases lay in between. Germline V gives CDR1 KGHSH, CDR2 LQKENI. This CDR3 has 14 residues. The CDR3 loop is CASSPPSGSYEQYF. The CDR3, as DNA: TGTGCCAGCTCACCACCGTCAGGTTCCTACGAGCAGTACTTC.

Here the CDR3 reads CASSYLLGGETQYF. CDR3 DNA: TGTGCCAGCAGTTACCTACTAGGAGGGGAGACCCAGTACTTC. This chain connects TRBV6-6 to TRBJ2-5, with D tentatively TRBD2 (6 bases). Germline V gene sequence: CDR1 MNHNY, CDR2 SVGAGI (reference sequence). The length of the CDR3 is 14 residues. Trimming took off 2 bases at V and 5 bases at J, with 12 bases between the two ends.

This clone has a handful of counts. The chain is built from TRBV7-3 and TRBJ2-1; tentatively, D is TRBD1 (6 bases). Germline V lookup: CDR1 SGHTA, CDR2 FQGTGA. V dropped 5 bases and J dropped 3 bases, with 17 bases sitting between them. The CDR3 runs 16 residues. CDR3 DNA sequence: TGTGCCAGCAGCCCCCTCGGGGACACCAACTACAATGAGCAGTTCTTC. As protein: CASSPLGDTNYNEQFF.

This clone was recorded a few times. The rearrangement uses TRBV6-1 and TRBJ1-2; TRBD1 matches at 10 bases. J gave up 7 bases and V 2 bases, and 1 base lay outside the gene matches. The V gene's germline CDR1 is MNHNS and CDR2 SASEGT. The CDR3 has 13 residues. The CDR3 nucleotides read TGTGCCAGCAGTGAAAGGACAGGGGGTGGCTACACCTTC. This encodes CASSERTGGGYTF.

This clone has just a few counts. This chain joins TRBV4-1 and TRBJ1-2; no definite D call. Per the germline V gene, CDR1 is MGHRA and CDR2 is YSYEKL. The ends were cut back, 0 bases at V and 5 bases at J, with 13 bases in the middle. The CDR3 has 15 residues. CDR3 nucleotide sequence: TGCGCCAGCAGCCAAGATCTTGCCAGGCTATATGGCTACACCTTC. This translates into CASSQDLARLYGYTF.

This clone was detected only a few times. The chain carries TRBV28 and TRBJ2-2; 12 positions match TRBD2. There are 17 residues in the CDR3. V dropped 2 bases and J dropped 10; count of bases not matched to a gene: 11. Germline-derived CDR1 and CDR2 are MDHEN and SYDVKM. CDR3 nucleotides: TGTGCCAGCAGTTTACTGTCTCCTAGCGGGAGGGCCGTGGAGCTGTTTTTT. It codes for CASSLLSPSGRAVELFF.

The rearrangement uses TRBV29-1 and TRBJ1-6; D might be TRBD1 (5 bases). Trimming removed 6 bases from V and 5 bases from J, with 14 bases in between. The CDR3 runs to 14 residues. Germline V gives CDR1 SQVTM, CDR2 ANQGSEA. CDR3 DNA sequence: TGCAGCGTGACGGAGGGGCAGAATAATTCACCCCTCCACTTT. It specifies CSVTEGQNNSPLHF.

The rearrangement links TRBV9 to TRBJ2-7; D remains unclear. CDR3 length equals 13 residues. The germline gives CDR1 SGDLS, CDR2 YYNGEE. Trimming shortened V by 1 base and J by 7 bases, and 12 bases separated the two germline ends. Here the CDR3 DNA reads TGTGCCAGCAGCGTAAGTCCCGCCGGGGAGCAGTACTTC. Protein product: CASSVSPAGEQYF.

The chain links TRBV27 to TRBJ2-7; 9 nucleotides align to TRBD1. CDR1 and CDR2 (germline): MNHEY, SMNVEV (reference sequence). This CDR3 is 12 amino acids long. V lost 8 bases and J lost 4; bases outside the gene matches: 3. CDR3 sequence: CASRTGVYEQYF. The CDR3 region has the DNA TGTGCCAGCCGGACAGGGGTTTACGAGCAGTACTTC.

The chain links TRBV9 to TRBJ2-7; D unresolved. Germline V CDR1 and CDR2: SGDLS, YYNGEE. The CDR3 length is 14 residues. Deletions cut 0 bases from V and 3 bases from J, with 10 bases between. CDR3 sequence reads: CASSVGLQFYEQYF. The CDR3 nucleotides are TGTGCCAGCAGCGTAGGTTTACAGTTCTACGAGCAGTACTTC.